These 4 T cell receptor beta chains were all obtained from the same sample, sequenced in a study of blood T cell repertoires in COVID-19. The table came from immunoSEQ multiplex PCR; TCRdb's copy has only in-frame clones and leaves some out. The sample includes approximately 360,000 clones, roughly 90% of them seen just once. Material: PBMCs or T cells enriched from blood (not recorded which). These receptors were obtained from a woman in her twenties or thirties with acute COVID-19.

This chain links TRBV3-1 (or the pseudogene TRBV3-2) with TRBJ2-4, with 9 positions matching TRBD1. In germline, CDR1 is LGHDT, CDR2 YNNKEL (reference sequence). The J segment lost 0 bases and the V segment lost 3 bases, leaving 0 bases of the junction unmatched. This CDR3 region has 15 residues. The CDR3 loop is CASSQTGGAKNIQYF. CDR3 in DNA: TGTGCCAGCAGCCAGACAGGGGGAGCCAAAAACATTCAGTACTTC.

The DNA of the CDR3 is TGTGCCAGCAGCGTAGGCGACAGCCAAGAGACCCAGTACTTC. It is translated as CASSVGDSQETQYF. V is TRBV9 and J is TRBJ2-5; D may be TRBD1 (5 bases). V dropped 0 bases and J dropped 1 base, with 7 bases sitting between them. The CDR3 consists of 14 residues. The germline V gene encodes CDR1 SGDLS and CDR2 YYNGEE.

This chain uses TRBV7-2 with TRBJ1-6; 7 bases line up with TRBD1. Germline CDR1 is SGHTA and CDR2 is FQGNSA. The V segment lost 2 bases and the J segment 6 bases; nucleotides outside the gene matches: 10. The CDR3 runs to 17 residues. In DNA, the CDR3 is TGTGCCAGCAGCTTAATGGGCGGGGCAGGGGGTAATTCACCCCTCCACTTT. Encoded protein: CASSLMGGAGGNSPLHF.

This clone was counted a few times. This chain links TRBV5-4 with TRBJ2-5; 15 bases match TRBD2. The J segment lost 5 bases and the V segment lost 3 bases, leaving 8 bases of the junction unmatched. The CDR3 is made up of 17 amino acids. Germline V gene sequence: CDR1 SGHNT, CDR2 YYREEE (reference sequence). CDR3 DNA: TGTGCCAGCAGCTCCGGGGGACTAGCGGGGGGCTGGGAGACCCAGTACTTC. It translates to CASSSGGLAGGWETQYF.